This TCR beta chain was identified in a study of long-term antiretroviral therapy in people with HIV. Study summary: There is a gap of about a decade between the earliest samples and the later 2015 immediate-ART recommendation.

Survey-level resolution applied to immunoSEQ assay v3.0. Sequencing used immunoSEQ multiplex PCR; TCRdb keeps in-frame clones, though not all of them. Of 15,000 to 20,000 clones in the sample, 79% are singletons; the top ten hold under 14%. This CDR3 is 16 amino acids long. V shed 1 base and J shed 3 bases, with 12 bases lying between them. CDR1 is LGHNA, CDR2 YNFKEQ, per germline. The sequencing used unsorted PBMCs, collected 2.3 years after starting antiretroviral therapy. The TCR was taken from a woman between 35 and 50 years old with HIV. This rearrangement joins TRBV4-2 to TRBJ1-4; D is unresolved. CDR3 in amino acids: CASSQAKGPSNEKLFF. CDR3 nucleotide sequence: TGTGCCAGCAGCCAAGCTAAGGGTCCCTCTAATGAAAAACTGTTTTTT.